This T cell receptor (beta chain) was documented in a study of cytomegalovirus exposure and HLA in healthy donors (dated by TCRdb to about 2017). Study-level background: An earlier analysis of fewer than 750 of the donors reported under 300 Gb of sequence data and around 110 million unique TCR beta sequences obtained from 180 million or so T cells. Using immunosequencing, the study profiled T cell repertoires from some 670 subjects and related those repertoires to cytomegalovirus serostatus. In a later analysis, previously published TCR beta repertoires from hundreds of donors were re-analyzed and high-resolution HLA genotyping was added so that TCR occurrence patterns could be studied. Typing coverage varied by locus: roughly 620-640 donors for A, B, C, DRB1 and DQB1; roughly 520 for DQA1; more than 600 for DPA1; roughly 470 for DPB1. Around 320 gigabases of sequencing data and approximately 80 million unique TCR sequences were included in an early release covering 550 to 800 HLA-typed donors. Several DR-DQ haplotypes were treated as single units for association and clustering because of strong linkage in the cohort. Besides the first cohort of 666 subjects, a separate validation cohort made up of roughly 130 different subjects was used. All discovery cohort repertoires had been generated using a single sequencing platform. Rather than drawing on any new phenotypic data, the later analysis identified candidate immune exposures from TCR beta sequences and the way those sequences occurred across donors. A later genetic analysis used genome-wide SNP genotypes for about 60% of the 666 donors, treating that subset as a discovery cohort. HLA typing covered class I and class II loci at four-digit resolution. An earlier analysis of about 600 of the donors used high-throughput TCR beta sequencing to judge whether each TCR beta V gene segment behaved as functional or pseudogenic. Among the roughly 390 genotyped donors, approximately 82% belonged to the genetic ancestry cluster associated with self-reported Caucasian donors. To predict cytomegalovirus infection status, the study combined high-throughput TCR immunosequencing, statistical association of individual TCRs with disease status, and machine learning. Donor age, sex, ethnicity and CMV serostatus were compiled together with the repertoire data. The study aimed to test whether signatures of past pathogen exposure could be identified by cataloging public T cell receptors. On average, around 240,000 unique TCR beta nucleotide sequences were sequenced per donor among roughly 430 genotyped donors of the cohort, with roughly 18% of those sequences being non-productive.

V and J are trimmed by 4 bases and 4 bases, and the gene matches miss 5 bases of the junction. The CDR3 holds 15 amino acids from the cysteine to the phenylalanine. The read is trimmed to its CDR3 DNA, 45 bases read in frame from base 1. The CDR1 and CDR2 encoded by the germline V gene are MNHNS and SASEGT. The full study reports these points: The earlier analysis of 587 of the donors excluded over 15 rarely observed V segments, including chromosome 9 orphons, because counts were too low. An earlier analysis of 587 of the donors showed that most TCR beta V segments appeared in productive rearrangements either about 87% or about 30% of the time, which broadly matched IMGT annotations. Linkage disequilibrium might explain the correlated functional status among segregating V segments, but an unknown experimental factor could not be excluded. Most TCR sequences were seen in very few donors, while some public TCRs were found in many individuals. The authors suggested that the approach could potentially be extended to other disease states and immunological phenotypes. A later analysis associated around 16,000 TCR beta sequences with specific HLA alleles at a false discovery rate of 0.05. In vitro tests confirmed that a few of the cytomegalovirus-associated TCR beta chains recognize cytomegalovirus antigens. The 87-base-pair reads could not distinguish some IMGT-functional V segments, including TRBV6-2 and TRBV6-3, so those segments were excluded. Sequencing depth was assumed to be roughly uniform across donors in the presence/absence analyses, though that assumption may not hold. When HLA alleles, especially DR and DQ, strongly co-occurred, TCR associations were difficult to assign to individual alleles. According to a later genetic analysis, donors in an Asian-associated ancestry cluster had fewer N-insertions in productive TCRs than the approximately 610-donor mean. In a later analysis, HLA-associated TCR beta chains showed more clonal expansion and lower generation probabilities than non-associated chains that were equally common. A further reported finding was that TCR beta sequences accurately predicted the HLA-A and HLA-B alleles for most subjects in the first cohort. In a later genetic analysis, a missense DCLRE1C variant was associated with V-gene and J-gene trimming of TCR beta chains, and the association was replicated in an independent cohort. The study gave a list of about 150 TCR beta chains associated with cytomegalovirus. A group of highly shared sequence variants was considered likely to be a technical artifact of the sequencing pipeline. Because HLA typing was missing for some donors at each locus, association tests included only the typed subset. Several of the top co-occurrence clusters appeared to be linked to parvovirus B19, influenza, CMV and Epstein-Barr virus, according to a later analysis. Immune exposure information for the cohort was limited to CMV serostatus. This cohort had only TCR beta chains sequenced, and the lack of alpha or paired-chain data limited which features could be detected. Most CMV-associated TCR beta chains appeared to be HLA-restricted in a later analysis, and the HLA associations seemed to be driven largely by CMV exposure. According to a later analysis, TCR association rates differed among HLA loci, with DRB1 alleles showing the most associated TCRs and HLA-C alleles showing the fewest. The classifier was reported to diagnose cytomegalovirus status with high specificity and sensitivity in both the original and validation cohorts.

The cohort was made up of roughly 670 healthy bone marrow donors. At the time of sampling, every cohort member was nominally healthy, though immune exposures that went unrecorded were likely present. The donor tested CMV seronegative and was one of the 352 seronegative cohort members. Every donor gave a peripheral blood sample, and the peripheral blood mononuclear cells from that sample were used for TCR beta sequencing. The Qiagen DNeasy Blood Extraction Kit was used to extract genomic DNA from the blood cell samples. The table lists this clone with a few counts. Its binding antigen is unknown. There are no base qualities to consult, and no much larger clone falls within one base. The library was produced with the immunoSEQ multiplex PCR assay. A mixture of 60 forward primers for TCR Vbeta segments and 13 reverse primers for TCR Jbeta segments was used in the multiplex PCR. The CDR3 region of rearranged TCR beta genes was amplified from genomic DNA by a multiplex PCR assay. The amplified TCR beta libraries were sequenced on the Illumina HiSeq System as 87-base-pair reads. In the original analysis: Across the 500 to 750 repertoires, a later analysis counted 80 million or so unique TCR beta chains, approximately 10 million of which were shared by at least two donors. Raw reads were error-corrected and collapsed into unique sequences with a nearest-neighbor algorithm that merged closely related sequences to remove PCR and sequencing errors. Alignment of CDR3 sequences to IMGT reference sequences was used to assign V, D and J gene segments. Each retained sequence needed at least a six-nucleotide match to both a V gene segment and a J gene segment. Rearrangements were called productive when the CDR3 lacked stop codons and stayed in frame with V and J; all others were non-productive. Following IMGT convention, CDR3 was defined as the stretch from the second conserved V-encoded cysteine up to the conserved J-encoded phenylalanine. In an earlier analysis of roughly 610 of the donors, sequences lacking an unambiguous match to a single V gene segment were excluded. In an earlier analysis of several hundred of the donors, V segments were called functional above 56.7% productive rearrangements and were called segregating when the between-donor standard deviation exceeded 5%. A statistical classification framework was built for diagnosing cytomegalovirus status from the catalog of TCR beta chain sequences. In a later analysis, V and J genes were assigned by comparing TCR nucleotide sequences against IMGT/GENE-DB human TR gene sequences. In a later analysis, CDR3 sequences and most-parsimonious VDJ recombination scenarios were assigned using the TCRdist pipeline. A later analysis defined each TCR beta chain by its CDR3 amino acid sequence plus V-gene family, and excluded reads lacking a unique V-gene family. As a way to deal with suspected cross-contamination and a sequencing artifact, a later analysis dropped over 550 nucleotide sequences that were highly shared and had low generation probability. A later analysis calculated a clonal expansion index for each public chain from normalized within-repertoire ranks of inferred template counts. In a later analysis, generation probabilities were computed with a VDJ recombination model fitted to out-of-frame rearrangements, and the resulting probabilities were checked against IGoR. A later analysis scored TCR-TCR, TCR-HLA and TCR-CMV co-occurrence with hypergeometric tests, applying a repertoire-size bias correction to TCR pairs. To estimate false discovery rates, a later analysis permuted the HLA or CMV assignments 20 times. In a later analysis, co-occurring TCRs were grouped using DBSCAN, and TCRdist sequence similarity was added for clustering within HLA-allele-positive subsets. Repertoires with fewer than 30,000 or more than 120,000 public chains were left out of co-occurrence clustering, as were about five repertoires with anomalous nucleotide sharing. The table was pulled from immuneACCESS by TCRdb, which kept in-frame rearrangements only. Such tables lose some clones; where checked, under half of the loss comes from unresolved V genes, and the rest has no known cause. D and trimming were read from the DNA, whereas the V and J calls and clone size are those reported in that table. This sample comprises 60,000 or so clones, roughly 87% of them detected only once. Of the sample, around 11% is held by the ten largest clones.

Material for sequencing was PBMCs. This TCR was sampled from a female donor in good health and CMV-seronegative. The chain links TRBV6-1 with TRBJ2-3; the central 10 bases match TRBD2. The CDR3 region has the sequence CASSASGSPADTQYF. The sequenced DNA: TGTGCCAGCAGTGCTAGCGGGAGCCCGGCAGATACGCAGTATTTT.